These 12 T cell receptor beta chains originate from one sample sequenced in a study of monozygotic twins with inflammatory bowel disease. From the 5' RACE reads, TCRdb lists one entry per CDR3 protein and no DNA. This sample's table reports approximately 300,000 distinct CDR3 sequences. The sample comprised blood. The receptors come from a human donor with ulcerative colitis or Crohn's disease, or a healthy co-twin of an affected twin (not recorded which).

The CDR3 protein is CASSLGTGSDTQYF. The chain is built from TRBV11-1 and TRBJ2-3; the TCRdb call, TRBD1, lacks DNA for checking. Germline V gives CDR1 SGHAT, CDR2 FQDESV (reference sequence). The length of the CDR3 is 14 residues.

The chain is built from TRBV19 and TRBJ2-1; checking the TCRdb D call of TRBD2 is not possible without DNA. The CDR3 totals 13 residues. Germline V lookup: CDR1 LNHDA, CDR2 SQIVND (reference sequence). CDR3 loop: CASTVSSGTKQFF.

The chain uses TRBV12-3 or TRBV12-4 and TRBJ2-7. This CDR3 is 11 amino acids long. This CDR3 reads CASSALYEQYF.

The V and J genes are TRBV27 and TRBJ1-2. The CDR3 length is 15 residues. Germline V gives CDR1 MNHEY, CDR2 SMNVEV (reference sequence). This CDR3 reads CASSLSVFGSAGYTF.

The CDR3 sequence: CASSLERGGPTGELFF. This chain uses TRBV7-2 with TRBJ2-2; TCRdb's D call, TRBD2, is unchecked because there is no DNA. The germline CDR1 and CDR2 sequences are SGHTA and FQGNSA. CDR3 size: 16 residues.

This sequence joins TRBV28 and TRBJ1-5; the D call of TRBD1 rests on TCRdb alone, since no DNA is present to check it. There are 13 residues in the CDR3. Germline V lookup: CDR1 MDHEN, CDR2 SYDVKM. The CDR3 sequence is CAGRGANNQPQHF.

V is TRBV28 and J is TRBJ1-2; TCRdb picks TRBD1, but there is no DNA to check that call. Germline V gene sequence: CDR1 MDHEN, CDR2 SYDVKM. This CDR3 spans 14 amino acids. Here the CDR3 reads CASSFAGAFYGYTF.

The CDR3 here is CASNRYPSTSGRSGELFF. V is TRBV5-6 and J is TRBJ2-2; lacking DNA, the TRBD2 call made by TCRdb goes unchecked. The CDR3 sequence is 18 residues long. CDR1 is SGHDT, CDR2 YYEEEE, per germline.

The chain employs TRBV3-1 and TRBJ1-2. CDR1 and CDR2 from the germline V gene are LGHDT and YNNKEL (reference sequence). There are 15 residues in the CDR3. CDR3 loop: CASSQDGRANYGYTF. The whole variable domain, remainder taken from reference TRBV3-1 and TRBJ1-2, is DTAVSQTPKYLVTQMGNDKSIKCEQNLGHDTMYWYKQDSKKFLKIMFSYNNKELIINETVPNRFSPKSPDKAHLNLHINSLELGDSAVYFCASSQDGRANYGYTFGSGTRLTVV.

This chain connects TRBV4-2 to TRBJ2-1; with no DNA, the TCRdb D assignment of TRBD2 cannot be verified. This CDR3 is built from 17 residues. Germline V lookup: CDR1 LGHNA, CDR2 YNFKEQ. CDR3 in amino acids: CASSQEGSGGTYNEQFF.

The gene calls are TRBV12-3 or TRBV12-4 and TRBJ1-5; TCRdb gives TRBD1 as the D gene, but with no DNA this cannot be confirmed. The CDR3 has 18 amino acids. CDR3 amino acids: CASSKQLGGSLSNQPQHF.

The chain joins TRBV7-9 to TRBJ1-1. The CDR3 has 17 amino acids. Germline lookup yields CDR1 SEHNR and CDR2 FQNEAQ (reference sequence). CDR3 residues: CASSLGRRRGAETEAFF.